The clone carrying this T cell receptor (beta chain) was detected only once. Its matching antigen is unknown. This specimen comes from a study of T cell clones after liver transplantation. Study overall: Patients counted as tolerant after at least one year off all immunosuppression, enzymes not exceeding twice normal. Whole-study findings and limits: In 5 of 8 subjects, circulating graft-donor-reactive CD4 TCRbeta sequences fell significantly after transplant.

This CDR3 spans 16 amino acids. CDR1 is SGDLS, CDR2 YYNGEE, per germline. The junction had 3 bases not matched to a gene; V was cut back by 3 bases and J by 4 bases. Produced via immunoSEQ multiplex PCR; TCRdb's table is partial and in-frame only. The sample lists 45,000 to 60,000 clones, about 90% occurring once. The rearrangement joins TRBV9 to TRBJ2-1, with 14 bases aligning to TRBD2. The receptor was derived from a human patient who received a liver transplant. Some T cells may have originated in the graft donor. The sequencing here drew on CD8+ T cells from blood, taken 12 months after liver transplant. Here the CDR3 reads CASSGLAGGWYNEQFF. The DNA of the CDR3 is TGTGCCAGCAGCGGACTAGCGGGAGGGTGGTACAATGAGCAGTTCTTC.